These T cell receptor beta chains were read from a single sample in a study of identical twins. TCRdb redid the calling of the 5' RACE reads with MiXCR, one entry per CDR3 protein. The table has approximately 700,000 distinct CDR3 sequences, 6% to 6.5% seen once. The sequenced sample consisted of naive T cells sorted from blood. All receptors derive from a man between 18 and 35 years old in good health. Each CDR3 is given with its conserved first and last residue. The D gene is left open where the match is weak. Clone size is given for some rows only: seen once, a few or many times, or a class if the clone is expanded.

clone_size j_call v_call d_call cdr3_nt cdr3_aa
- TRBJ2-1 TRBV7-9 TRBD1 TGTGCCAGCAGCTTAGGACAGGGATTGCGTGATGAGCAGTTCTTC CASSLGQGLRDEQFF
many TRBJ2-3 TRBV10-3 - TGTGCCATCGGTTCAGATACGCAGTATTTT CAIGSDTQYF
many TRBJ2-1 TRBV12-3/TRBV12-4 - TGTGCCAGCAGTATTTCAACGGACCGAAAGGAGCAGTTCTTC CASSISTDRKEQFF
- TRBJ1-1 TRBV5-1 - TGCGCCAGCAGCTTGGGGTCAGGGATCGGCACTGAAGCTTTCTTT CASSLGSGIGTEAFF
- TRBJ2-3 TRBV6-2/TRBV6-3 - TGTGCCAGCAGTCCGGCGGGCCGTGCACCAGATACGCAGTATTTT CASSPAGRAPDTQYF
many TRBJ2-3 TRBV20-1 - TGCAGTGCTAGTGGGCCGGACTACCCCACAGATACGCAGTATTTT CSASGPDYPTDTQYF
- TRBJ2-1 TRBV5-1 TRBD2 TGCGCCAGCAGCTTTCCCGGGACTAGCATTAGTGAGCAGTTCTTC CASSFPGTSISEQFF
- TRBJ2-4 TRBV29-1 - TGCAGCGTTATGGGCAGGAGGGACATTCAGTACTTC CSVMGRRDIQYF
many TRBJ2-1 TRBV12-3/TRBV12-4 TRBD1 TGTGCCAGCCGCGGACAGGGAATCGGCAATGAGCAGTTCTTC CASRGQGIGNEQFF
many TRBJ2-3 TRBV12-5 - TGTGCTAGTGGTTTGGTACAGGATACGCAGTATTTT CASGLVQDTQYF
many TRBJ2-7 TRBV4-2 - TGTGCCAGCAGCCAAGAACCAGGTGGGGCCTACGAGCAGTACTTC CASSQEPGGAYEQYF
- TRBJ1-2 TRBV29-1 - TGCAGCGTTGAATTAGGTCTCAACTATGGCTACACCTTC CSVELGLNYGYTF
- TRBJ1-5 TRBV12-3/TRBV12-4 - TGTGCCAGCAGTTCCGGGCCGGGGCCCTATAGCAATCAGCCCCAGCATTTT CASSSGPGPYSNQPQHF
many TRBJ2-7 TRBV20-1 TRBD1 TGCAGTCCTAGGGGGCAGTCACTCGAGCAGTACTTC CSPRGQSLEQYF
many TRBJ1-2 TRBV5-6 - TGTGCCAGCAGTTTAGGGGCTAACTATGGCTACACCTTC CASSLGANYGYTF
- TRBJ2-1 TRBV4-3 - TGCGCCAGCAGCCAAGGTAGCGGAAACAATGAGCAGTTCTTC CASSQGSGNNEQFF
many TRBJ2-5 TRBV29-1 - TGCAGCGTTGTCCAAGACCGAGAGACCCAGTACTTC CSVVQDRETQYF
many TRBJ2-1 TRBV6-2/TRBV6-3 TRBD2 TGTGCCAGCAGCAAGCCTAGCGGGACAAATGAGCAGTTCTTC CASSKPSGTNEQFF
few TRBJ2-5 TRBV7-9 TRBD1 TGTGCCAGCAGCCGCGTCCCGGGACAGGGAAACCAAGAGACCCAGTACTTC CASSRVPGQGNQETQYF
few TRBJ2-1 TRBV14 TRBD1 TGTGCCAGCAGCCAAGCAGGCCGAGGTAGACAGGGACGATACAATGAGCAGTTCTTC CASSQAGRGRQGRYNEQFF
many TRBJ2-3 TRBV5-1 TRBD2 TGCGCCAGCAGCGAAACTAGCGGGAGACAAACAGATACGCAGTATTTT CASSETSGRQTDTQYF
- TRBJ2-1 TRBV5-1 TRBD2 TGCGCCAGCAGCTCCGGGACTAGCGGGAGATCCCTCAATGAGCAGTTCTTC CASSSGTSGRSLNEQFF
- TRBJ1-2 TRBV10-3 - TGTGCCATCAGTGATCAGGGGCATGGCTACACCTTC CAISDQGHGYTF
- TRBJ1-4 TRBV7-9 TRBD1 TGTGCCAGCACCAGGACAGGAGGAGCGGTAGATGAAAAACTGTTTTTT CASTRTGGAVDEKLFF
- TRBJ2-4 TRBV28 TRBD2 TGTGCCAGCAGCACCGGGACTAATTTTAAGGCCATTCAGTACTTC CASSTGTNFKAIQYF
many TRBJ1-5 TRBV10-1 - TGCGCCAGGGGACGGGGTTTTATAAGGCATTTT CARGRGFIRHF
- TRBJ2-6 TRBV11-2 - TGTGCCAGCAGCTTAGAGAGAGGAAAAGTCGGGGAAAAGAGCCACTCTGGGGCCAACGTCCTGACTTTC CASSLERGKVGEKSHSGANVLTF
once TRBJ2-1 TRBV5-6 - TGTGCCAGCAGGGAGGGCAATGAGCAGTTGTTC CASREGNEQLF
- TRBJ2-2 TRBV27 TRBD1 TGTGCCAGCAGTTCCCCTACAGGGGGCGTGGACACCGGGGAGCTGTTTTTT CASSSPTGGVDTGELFF
many TRBJ2-1 TRBV5-1 - TGCGCCAGCAGCTCAACAGGGCGCTCCTACAATGAGCAGTTCTTC CASSSTGRSYNEQFF
many TRBJ2-7 TRBV19 - TGTGCCAGCTCGATCGGGTACGAGCAGTACTTC CASSIGYEQYF
few TRBJ1-1 TRBV16 - TGTGCCAGCAGCCCGGGGGAGGTACCCACTGAAGCTTTCTTT CASSPGEVPTEAFF
many TRBJ2-3 TRBV20-1 - TGCAGTGCCCACGGGAGAGACACAGATACGCAGTATTTT CSAHGRDTDTQYF
few TRBJ1-5 TRBV2 - TGTGCCAGCAGTGAGAGTAGGGGCTGGCAGCCCCAGCATTTT CASSESRGWQPQHF
many TRBJ2-1 TRBV6-5 - TGTGCCAGCAGTTACGCGGGGACTGGGCCCTACAATGAGCAGTTCTTC CASSYAGTGPYNEQFF
many TRBJ1-2 TRBV12-3/TRBV12-4 - TGTGCCAGCAGTTTAGCCCACTATGGCTACACCTTC CASSLAHYGYTF
many TRBJ1-3 TRBV6-1 - TGTGCCAGCATTGGGTCAGCGTCTGGAAACACCATATATTTT CASIGSASGNTIYF
many TRBJ2-5 TRBV5-1 - TGCGCCAGCGGGGACGTACCAGGTCAAGAGACCCAGTACTTC CASGDVPGQETQYF
many TRBJ2-3 TRBV4-2 TRBD1 TGTGCCAGCAGCCAAGCAAGGGACTACAGGGGGCAAACGGATACGCAGTATTTT CASSQARDYRGQTDTQYF
many TRBJ1-2 TRBV6-5 - TGTGCCAGCAGTTACTCGGGGGAGTATGGCTACACCTTC CASSYSGEYGYTF
- TRBJ2-1 TRBV5-1 - TGCGCCAGCAGCGGGTGGGCCTCCTACAATGAGCAGTTCTTC CASSGWASYNEQFF
- TRBJ1-1 TRBV11-2 TRBD1 TGTGCCAGCAGCTCTCTGGGACAGGCCCTGATAAACGGAGCTTTCTTT CASSSLGQALINGAFF
many TRBJ1-5 TRBV12-3/TRBV12-4 TRBD1 TGTGCCAGCAGGAGATCAGGGGGTCGGAGCAATCAGCCCCAGCATTTT CASRRSGGRSNQPQHF
many TRBJ2-4 TRBV29-1 TRBD2 TGCAGCGTTGTCGGGCGGGAGGGAGCCAAAAACATTCAGTACTTC CSVVGREGAKNIQYF
many TRBJ2-3 TRBV20-1 - TGCAGTGCGGGGAAAGTAATAGATACGCAGTATTTT CSAGKVIDTQYF
- TRBJ2-5 TRBV6-6 - TGTGCCAGCAAGGCAACGGACCAAGAGACCCAGTACTTC CASKATDQETQYF
few TRBJ2-3 TRBV12-3/TRBV12-4 - TGTGCCAGCAACCCTATGGAAGGACCGGGCTTCCTCACAGATACGCAGTATTTT CASNPMEGPGFLTDTQYF
- TRBJ2-1 TRBV7-8 TRBD2 TGTGCCAGCAGCCCCCACGCCCGCCCTAGCGGTACTGAGCAGTTCTTC CASSPHARPSGTEQFF